This TCR beta chain was profiled in a study of blood T cell repertoires in COVID-19. The trim removed 2 bases at V and 3 bases at J, leaving 11 bases unmatched. The germline gives CDR1 GTSNPN, CDR2 SVGIG (reference sequence). The CDR3 length is 17 residues. This clone was counted once. Here immunoSEQ multiplex PCR was the method, and the copy in TCRdb shows in-frame clones only, minus some. The data hold around 120,000 clones, with around nine tenths observed a single time. This sequence was found in a man in his fifties or sixties with acute or convalescent COVID-19. The chain combines TRBV30 with TRBJ1-1; 11 bases match TRBD1. Sequenced: peripheral blood. The CDR3 is CAWSLRTGGLTYTEAFF. The CDR3 bases are TGTGCCTGGAGTCTACGGACAGGGGGCCTTACATACACTGAAGCTTTCTTT.